The 31 T cell receptor beta chains below were found in one sample sequenced in a study of T cell responses to AZD1222 COVID-19 vaccine. Repertoires were generated with immunoSEQ multiplex PCR, while TCRdb's copy carries only in-frame clones and drops some. This repertoire shows about 130,000 clones, just over 90% found once; its top ten account for 1% to 1.4%. The sample consisted of peripheral blood, taken 28 days after the second AZD1222 dose. Receptors originate from an adult who received the AZD1222 COVID-19 vaccine.

Details on this clone: The same CDR3 can be traced to other DNA sequences in this sample. The chain carries TRBV18 and TRBJ1-1; 9 nucleotides agree with TRBD1. V lost 3 bases and J lost 7; bases outside the gene matches: 3. CDR1 and CDR2 (germline): KGHSH, LQKENI. The CDR3 has 13 amino acids. CDR3 sequence: CASSPGTGNEAFF. The CDR3 nucleotides are TGTGCCAGCTCACCCGGGACAGGGAATGAAGCTTTCTTT.

The rearrangement uses TRBV10-3 and TRBJ1-6; D is undetermined. The V end lost 4 bases, the J end lost 5 bases, and 6 bases lay between the germline ends. In germline, CDR1 is ENHRY, CDR2 SYGVKD. This CDR3 contains 13 residues. The CDR3 bases are TGTGCCATCAGTGGTCAGGATAATTCACCCCTCCACTTT. Its protein is CAISGQDNSPLHF.

V gene TRBV19 combines with J gene TRBJ1-5; 7 bases fit TRBD1. This CDR3 has 17 amino acids. V trimming: 5 bases; J trimming: 4 bases; junction bases outside the gene matches: 14. Germline-derived CDR1 and CDR2 are LNHDA and SQIVND (reference sequence). The CDR3 is CASSQPHRGGVNQPQHF. CDR3 DNA sequence: TGTGCCAGTAGTCAACCCCACAGGGGTGGTGTAAATCAGCCCCAGCATTTT. Complete variable domain (other parts from reference TRBV19 and TRBJ1-5): DGGITQSPKYLFRKEGQNVTLSCEQNLNHDAMYWYRQDPGQGLRLIYYSQIVNDFQKGDIAEGYSVSREKKESFPLTVTSAQKNPTAFYLCASSQPHRGGVNQPQHFGDGTRLSIL.

V is TRBV25-1 and J is TRBJ2-1, with 7 bases fitting TRBD2. V gave up 11 bases and J gave up 2 bases; unmatched junction bases: 9. CDR1 MGHDK and CDR2 SYGVNS come from the germline V gene. CDR3 length equals 14 residues. The CDR3 DNA reads as TGTGCCCCCTCCCGGCTAGCGGCCTACAATGAGCAGTTCTTC. Protein: CAPSRLAAYNEQFF.

The CDR3 here is CASSPKDSLVQHF. CDR3 coding DNA: TGTGCCAGCAGCCCCAAGGACAGTCTGGTCCAGCATTTT. This rearrangement joins TRBV7-8 to TRBJ1-5, with a possible D match to TRBD1 (6 bases). V was pared by 5 bases and J by 12 bases, with 17 bases between. This CDR3 region has 13 residues. In germline, CDR1 is SGHVS, CDR2 FQNEAQ.

The V call is TRBV6-5, the J call TRBJ2-7, with TRBD1 identical over 7 bases. Germline assignment: CDR1 MNHEY and CDR2 SVGAGI. The CDR3 loop spans 14 amino acids. V trimming: 2 bases; J trimming: 1 base; junction bases outside the gene matches: 2. The CDR3: CASSYMGQSYEQYF. DNA of the CDR3: TGTGCCAGCAGTTACATGGGACAGTCCTACGAGCAGTACTTC.

This clone showed up just a few times. The J gene is TRBJ2-5, the V gene TRBV4-2; 9 nucleotides line up with TRBD2. The length of the CDR3 is 16 residues. With V trimmed by 3 bases and J by 5 bases, 10 bases remained unmatched. From germline, CDR1 is LGHNA and CDR2 YNFKEQ. CDR3 bases: TGTGCCAGCAGCCATGCCGTAGCGGGAGTTCGGGAGACCCAGTACTTC. It codes for CASSHAVAGVRETQYF.

The rearrangement uses TRBV15 and TRBJ1-3; no firm D call. The CDR3 runs 17 residues. The ends were cut back, 3 bases at V and 0 bases at J, with 15 bases in the middle. Germline V CDR1 and CDR2: LNHNV, YYDKDF (reference sequence). CDR3 DNA: TGTGCCACCAGCAGCTCCACGGCGGGAGACTCTGGAAACACCATATATTTT. Translated: CATSSSTAGDSGNTIYF. The variable domain in full, completed from reference TRBV15 and TRBJ1-3, reads DAMVIQNPRYQVTQFGKPVTLSCSQTLNHNVMYWYQQKSSQAPKLLFHYYDKDFNNEADTPDNFQSRRPNTSFCFLDIRSPGLGDTAMYLCATSSSTAGDSGNTIYFGEGSWLTVV.

The CDR3 DNA sequence: TGTGCCAGCACGCAGGGGACCTCCTACGAGCAGTACTTC. This codes for CASTQGTSYEQYF. The chain uses TRBV2 and TRBJ2-7, with D possibly TRBD1 on 6 matching bases. The CDR3 runs 13 residues. Germline CDR1 reads SNHLY; CDR2 reads FYNNEI. Trimming cost V 7 bases and J 0 bases, with 10 bases left between them. The entire variable domain, with the rest obtained from reference TRBV2 and TRBJ2-7, is as follows: EPEVTQTPSHQVTQMGQEVILRCVPISNHLYFYWYRQILGQKVEFLVSFYNNEISEKSEIFDDQFSVERPDGSNFTLKIRSTKLEDSAMYFCASTQGTSYEQYFGPGTRLTVT.

The chain carries TRBV5-4 and TRBJ2-1; D may be TRBD2 (6 bases). The ends were cut back, 4 bases at V and 15 bases at J, with 23 bases in the middle. The CDR3 spans 14 residues. Germline V gene data show CDR1 as SGHNT and CDR2 as YYREEE (reference sequence). CDR3 amino acids: CASSPTTSSGAPFF. The CDR3 DNA sequence: TGTGCCAGCAGCCCGACCACTAGTAGCGGAGCTCCGTTCTTC.

The chain recombines TRBV5-1 with TRBJ1-2; TRBD1 matches 7 bases. Trimming took 3 bases from V and 4 from J; bases not matched to a gene: 9. The germline gives CDR1 SGHRS, CDR2 YFSETQ. This CDR3 is built from 15 residues. CDR3 sequence (DNA): TGCGCCAGCAGCTCCCAGGGACAGCAAGTCTATGGCTACACCTTC. It specifies CASSSQGQQVYGYTF.

This clone was detected a few times. The genes are TRBV27 and TRBJ2-6; D is unclear. Germline-derived CDR1 and CDR2 are MNHEY and SMNVEV (reference sequence). The CDR3 totals 13 residues. Trimming shortened V by 3 bases and J by 13 bases, and 13 bases separated the two germline ends. CDR3 nucleotide sequence: TGTGCCAGCAGTTTTTCGACGAACGGGGTCCTGACTTTC. Encoded protein: CASSFSTNGVLTF.

The rearrangement joins TRBV27 to TRBJ1-2; 7 bases are shared with TRBD1. This CDR3 is 18 amino acids long. Per the germline V gene, CDR1 is MNHEY and CDR2 is SMNVEV (reference sequence). The J segment lost 0 bases and the V segment lost 2 bases, leaving 12 bases of the junction unmatched. The CDR3 loop is CASSLLPGGTAPNYGYTF. For the CDR3, the DNA is TGTGCCAGCAGTTTACTCCCGGGGGGGACAGCTCCTAACTATGGCTACACCTTC.

This sequence joins TRBV6-5 and TRBJ1-5, with D unresolved. Trimming cost V 7 bases and J 3 bases, with 10 bases left between them. The CDR3 has 13 amino acids. Germline CDR1 MNHEY, CDR2 SVGAGI. The CDR3 DNA reads TGTGCCAGCACTGGGGTCATCAATCAGCCCCAGCATTTT. This sequence encodes CASTGVINQPQHF.

The CDR3 DNA is TGTGCCAGCAGTTACCCTATGTCCCCGGGACTAGCGGGAAACCAAAACATTCAGTACTTC. Protein sequence: CASSYPMSPGLAGNQNIQYF. The chain employs TRBV27 and TRBJ2-4, with 13 bases that match TRBD2. The CDR3 runs to 20 residues. CDR1 and CDR2 (germline): MNHEY, SMNVEV (reference sequence). Trimming at V came to 4 bases and at J to 5 bases, leaving 17 bases not matched to a gene.

This chain connects TRBV7-9 to TRBJ1-1; 9 bases match TRBD1. This CDR3 has 12 amino acids. V was pared by 5 bases and J by 10 bases, with 5 bases of the junction left unmatched. The V gene's germline CDR1 is SEHNR and CDR2 FQNEAQ (reference sequence). CDR3 loop: CASSVDRGTAFF. DNA of the CDR3: TGTGCCAGCAGCGTCGACAGGGGGACAGCTTTCTTT.

The J gene is TRBJ2-3, the V gene TRBV4-1, with D tentatively TRBD2 (5 bases). Germline loops: CDR1 MGHRA, CDR2 YSYEKL. The CDR3 totals 15 residues. Trimming shortened V by 1 base and J by 4 bases, and 12 bases separated the two germline ends. The DNA for the CDR3 is TGCGCCAGCAGCCAAGGGAGGCTAGATTCAGATACGCAGTATTTT. Translated, it gives CASSQGRLDSDTQYF.

This rearrangement joins TRBV6-1 to TRBJ2-7; perhaps TRBD2 as D (5 bases). This CDR3 has 15 amino acids. CDR1 is MNHNS and CDR2 is SASEGT in the germline V gene. Trimming pared 3 bases from V and 2 bases from J, leaving 14 bases between. For the CDR3, the DNA is TGTGCCAGCAGTGATCCGGCCCTGACTACCTACGAGCAGTACTTC. This encodes CASSDPALTTYEQYF.

CDR3 DNA: TGTGCCATCAGTGAGTCGGAACGAGAAGCTTCCTATGGCTACACCTTC. It yields the protein CAISESEREASYGYTF. The V gene is TRBV10-3, the J gene TRBJ1-2; D unclear. CDR3 size: 16 residues. Germline V gives CDR1 ENHRY, CDR2 SYGVKD. Trimming cost V 0 bases and J 4 bases, with 15 bases left between them.

This clone was picked up one time. The chain is built from TRBV6-5 and TRBJ2-2; D uncertain. Germline V lookup: CDR1 MNHEY, CDR2 SVGAGI. Trimming cost V 7 bases and J 2 bases, with 11 bases left between them. This CDR3 comprises 14 residues. The DNA of the CDR3 is TGTGCCAGCACTGCCGGGTTCAACACCGGGGAGCTGTTTTTT. This gives the protein CASTAGFNTGELFF.

Points on this clone: Within the sample, other DNA sequences also encode this same CDR3. The CDR3 DNA sequence: TGTGCCAGCAGCCCAGCGGGTGCCTACAATGAGCAGTTCTTC. Protein sequence: CASSPAGAYNEQFF. This chain joins TRBV7-3 and TRBJ2-1; D is possibly TRBD2 (6 bases). The CDR3 is 14 amino acids. CDR1 SGHTA and CDR2 FQGTGA come from the germline V gene. V was clipped by 5 bases and J by 2 bases, with 10 bases between them.

This clone was counted a few times. The chain has TRBV19 and TRBJ2-6; 10 nucleotides match TRBD1. V dropped 3 bases and J dropped 0; count of bases not matched to a gene: 17. This CDR3 contains 22 residues. Germline V CDR1 and CDR2: LNHDA, SQIVND (reference sequence). CDR3: CASSIDLTAGGQGSSGANVLTF. As DNA, the CDR3 is TGTGCCAGTAGTATTGATCTAACCGCGGGGGGACAGGGGAGCTCTGGGGCCAACGTCCTGACTTTC.

The chain joins TRBV19 to TRBJ1-1; D ambiguous. V was pared by 8 bases and J by 4 bases, with 14 bases between. Germline CDR1 is LNHDA and CDR2 is SQIVND (reference sequence). This CDR3 is built from 13 residues. The CDR3 nucleotides are TGTGCCAGTCGCCTTCGGGAGACCACTGAAGCTTTCTTT. As protein: CASRLRETTEAFF.

The V call is TRBV6-5, the J call TRBJ1-1; maybe TRBD1 (6 bases). The V gene's germline CDR1 is MNHEY and CDR2 SVGAGI. The CDR3 extends over 14 amino acids. Trimming cost V 6 bases and J 1 base, with 12 bases left between them. The CDR3 spells CASSRHRENTEAFF. The DNA for the CDR3 is TGTGCCAGCAGCCGTCACAGGGAGAACACTGAAGCTTTCTTT.

This chain links TRBV19 with TRBJ1-2; D unresolved. The V end was cut by 3 bases, the J end by 12 bases, with 11 bases between. In germline, CDR1 is LNHDA, CDR2 SQIVND (reference sequence). There are 11 residues in the CDR3. The DNA of the CDR3 is TGTGCCAGTAGTATTGGAGGATTAAACACCTTC. Translating gives CASSIGGLNTF.

The CDR3 protein is CASSLASGLYNEQFF. Here the CDR3 DNA reads TGCGCCAGCAGCTTGGCCAGCGGGCTATACAATGAGCAGTTCTTC. The rearrangement links TRBV5-1 to TRBJ2-1; D perhaps matches TRBD2 (6 bases). The germline V gene has CDR1 SGHRS and CDR2 YFSETQ. This CDR3 has 15 residues. V was trimmed by 0 bases and J by 4 bases, leaving 11 bases between them.

J is TRBJ2-3 and V is TRBV3-1 (or the pseudogene TRBV3-2); D gene ambiguous. The length of the CDR3 is 12 residues. Between the trimmed V and J ends, which lost 8 bases and 0 bases, there was a span of 6 bases. Germline V lookup: CDR1 LGHDT, CDR2 YNNKEL (reference sequence). This CDR3 is CASVDSTDTQYF. CDR3 nucleotides: TGTGCCAGCGTAGACAGCACAGATACGCAGTATTTT.

The rearrangement links TRBV5-1 to TRBJ1-5, with TRBD1 identical over 11 bases. This CDR3 has 14 amino acids. In germline, CDR1 is SGHRS, CDR2 YFSETQ. V gave up 3 bases and J gave up 5 bases; unmatched junction bases: 1. DNA of the CDR3: TGCGCCAGCAGCTCGGGACAGGGGGATCAGCCCCAGCATTTT. Its translation: CASSSGQGDQPQHF.

The chain carries TRBV28 and TRBJ1-3; possible D gene TRBD1, 6 bases. CDR1 is MDHEN and CDR2 is SYDVKM in the germline V gene. The V end was cut by 7 bases, the J end by 0 bases, with 10 bases between. CDR3 length: 14 amino acids. CDR3 nucleotides: TGTGCCAGCAACACGGGGGCCTCTGGAAACACCATATATTTT. It translates to CASNTGASGNTIYF.

The CDR3 here is CASSYTGNSPLHF. CDR3 DNA sequence: TGTGCCAGCAGTTACACGGGGAATTCACCCCTCCACTTT. This sequence joins TRBV6-5 and TRBJ1-6; no firm D call. Germline loops: CDR1 MNHEY, CDR2 SVGAGI. V was trimmed by 2 bases and J by 7 bases, leaving 6 bases between them. The CDR3 loop spans 13 amino acids.

This rearrangement joins TRBV4-1 to TRBJ2-1, with D unresolved. The CDR3 runs 14 residues. Trimming pared 1 base from V and 4 bases from J, leaving 8 bases between. Germline V lookup: CDR1 MGHRA, CDR2 YSYEKL. The CDR3, as DNA: TGCGCCAGCAGCCAAGCTGCGCGATACAATGAGCAGTTCTTC. The encoded protein is CASSQAARYNEQFF.